This T cell receptor beta chain was sequenced in a study of T cell changes during pregnancy in multiple sclerosis. The assay was immunoSEQ multiplex PCR, and TCRdb's table has in-frame clones only and misses some. The sample has some 80,000 clones, around 94% seen once. The V gene's germline CDR1 is SGHTA and CDR2 FQGNSA. The CDR3 length is 16 residues. Trimming at V came to 2 bases and at J to 5 bases, leaving 7 bases not matched to a gene. The chain uses TRBV7-2 and TRBJ2-2; 8 positions agree with TRBD2. The TCR comes from a female donor with multiple sclerosis, enrolled in a pregnancy study. Sequenced here: CD4+ T cells from peripheral blood mononuclear cells, sampled after pregnancy. CDR3 sequence: CASSLPTGGRTGELFF. CDR3 coding DNA: TGTGCCAGCAGCTTACCAACGGGAGGGCGAACCGGGGAGCTGTTTTTT.